The T cell receptor beta chain described here comes from a study of shared clonotypes between healthy human individuals. Study-level background: The cohort comprised a couple of women and a few men. Their ages spanned 18 to 49 years. Overall study results and limits: Non-shared clonotypes had lower generation probabilities than those shared by all four donors. As a rule, naive subsets had a larger estimated richness than memory subsets.

Produced via immunoSEQ multiplex PCR; TCRdb's table is partial and in-frame only. This table has a few hundred thousand clones, 95% appearing once. Naive CD8 populations comprised CD45RO-negative cells positively selected for CCR7, excluding terminally differentiated effector memory CD45RA+ cells. The donors were all Caucasian adults (living in Nashville, Tennessee). For this clone: Its cognate antigen is unknown.

CDR1 and CDR2 (germline): MGHRA, YSYEKL. The length of the CDR3 is 16 residues. V was clipped by 2 bases and J by 2 bases, with 14 bases between them. The rearrangement joins TRBV4-1 to TRBJ2-3; D may match TRBD1 or TRBD2 (5 bases each). The sequenced sample consisted of naive CD8+ T cells sorted from blood. This receptor was obtained from a woman aged 25-40 years in good health. The CDR3 DNA follows: TGCGCCAGCAGCCAATGGGGCCGGACTCCCACAGATACGCAGTATTTT. Amino acid sequence: CASSQWGRTPTDTQYF.